The 26 T cell receptor beta chains reported below all come from one sample, sequenced in a study of vaccination effects on CD4 cells after COVID-19. Assay used: immunoSEQ multiplex PCR; TCRdb lists only in-frame clones, some missing. Of tens of thousands of clones listed, 60% to 80% are singletons. Which antigens these TCRs recognize remains unknown. Ahead of sequencing, the ViraFEST assay grew antigen-specific CD4+ T cells using viral peptide pools. Subsequent to a culture period of under twelve days, CD4+ T cells were isolated. Having tested negative for nucleocapsid antibodies, the vaccine recipients showed no prior SARS-CoV-2 infection. The sequences come from CD4+ T cells from PBMCs cultured with HCoV-NL63 spike peptides, collected before COVID-19 vaccination. The receptors shown here come from a human donor who received a COVID-19 vaccine.

V and J are TRBV5-6 and TRBJ2-5, with D possibly being TRBD1 (6 bases). The CDR3 runs 12 residues. Deletions cut 4 bases from V and 4 bases from J, with 8 bases between. Germline CDR1 and CDR2: SGHDT and YYEEEE. The CDR3 is CASSEDRETQYF. CDR3 in DNA: TGTGCCAGCAGCGAGGACAGAGAGACCCAGTACTTC. The complete variable domain, with remaining parts taken from reference TRBV5-6 and TRBJ2-5, reads DAGVTQSPTHLIKTRGQQVTLRCSPKSGHDTVSWYQQALGQGPQFIFQYYEEEERQRGNFPDRFSGHQFPNYSSELNVNALLLGDSALYLCASSEDRETQYFGPGTRLLVL.

The rearrangement links TRBV7-2 to TRBJ2-7, with D perhaps TRBD1 or TRBD2 (6 bases each). Trimming stripped 1 base from V and 2 bases from J, with 12 bases between. This CDR3 spans 15 amino acids. The germline V gene encodes CDR1 SGHTA and CDR2 FQGNSA. CDR3 sequence: CASSLVGGGTYEQYV. In DNA form, the CDR3 reads TGTGCCAGCAGCTTAGTAGGAGGGGGGACCTACGAGCAGTACGTC.

The chain combines TRBV9 with TRBJ1-3; D is perhaps TRBD1 (5 bases). Germline loops: CDR1 SGDLS, CDR2 YYNGEE. This CDR3 is 17 amino acids long. V shed 4 bases and J shed 0 bases, with 17 bases lying between them. The CDR3 here is CASSLGGGLSSGNTIYF. The CDR3, as DNA: TGTGCCAGCAGCCTCGGGGGGGGACTCAGCTCTGGAAACACCATATATTTT.

This chain links TRBV5-4 with TRBJ2-3; TRBD1 might be the D (5 bases). V lost 0 bases and J 2 bases, leaving 7 bases between the germline ends. The V gene's germline CDR1 is SGHNT and CDR2 YYREEE (reference sequence). CDR3 size: 14 residues. This CDR3 reads CASSLEGFTDTQYF. The CDR3 nucleotides are TGTGCCAGCAGCTTGGAGGGGTTCACAGATACGCAGTATTTT.

The rearrangement uses TRBV6-6 and TRBJ1-2; 8 nucleotides line up with TRBD1. From germline, CDR1 is MNHNY and CDR2 SVGAGI (reference sequence). The CDR3 length is 15 residues. The V and J ends lost 5 bases and 4 bases, in that order; junction bases with no gene match: 9. This CDR3 is CASSKTGTGSYGYTF. CDR3 DNA: TGTGCCAGCAGTAAAACCGGGACAGGTTCCTATGGCTACACCTTC.

This chain uses TRBV29-1 with TRBJ1-5, with a tentative D call TRBD1 (6 bases). This CDR3 is 14 amino acids long. V lost 4 bases and J lost 6, with 16 bases in between. Germline-derived CDR1 and CDR2 are SQVTM and ANQGSEA. The CDR3 nucleotides are TGCAGCGTTGGCGTACAGGGAGGGACTCAGCCCCAGCATTTT. Its translation: CSVGVQGGTQPQHF. The full variable domain, in which reference TRBV29-1 and TRBJ1-5 provide the parts outside the CDR3, is SAVISQKPSRDICQRGTSLTIQCQVDSQVTMMFWYRQQPGQSLTLIATANQGSEATYESGFVIDKFPISRPNLTFSTLTVSNMSPEDSSIYLCSVGVQGGTQPQHFGDGTRLSIL.

The chain combines TRBV3-1 (or the pseudogene TRBV3-2) with TRBJ1-2; tentative D call: TRBD1 (5 bases). Trimming stripped 4 bases from V and 4 bases from J, with 10 bases between. This CDR3 region has 13 residues. CDR1 and CDR2 from the germline V gene are LGHDT and YNNKEL (reference sequence). DNA of the CDR3: TGTGCCAGCAGCCCTTCCGGGGGCTATGGCTACACCTTC. Translated: CASSPSGGYGYTF.

The CDR3 loop is CASSAPFGRGDTDTQYF. Written as DNA, the CDR3 is TGTGCCAGCAGCGCCCCGTTTGGCAGGGGGGACACAGATACGCAGTATTTT. This chain links TRBV9 with TRBJ2-3; a weak D match, TRBD1 (7 bases). The germline gives CDR1 SGDLS, CDR2 YYNGEE. V lost 3 bases, J lost 2 bases, and 19 bases lay in between. The length of the CDR3 is 17 residues.

The chain employs TRBV18 and TRBJ1-3, with D possibly being TRBD1 (6 bases). Germline V gives CDR1 KGHSH, CDR2 LQKENI. V was clipped by 6 bases and J by 4 bases, with 10 bases between them. The CDR3 covers 13 residues. The CDR3 loop reads CASSGGSGNTIYF. In DNA, the CDR3 is TGTGCCAGCTCGGGGGGCTCCGGAAACACCATATATTTT.

DNA for the CDR3: TGTGCCAGCTCACCAGTAACCTCGGGGGAAAAACTGTTTTTT. Its translation: CASSPVTSGEKLFF. The chain carries TRBV18 and TRBJ1-4, with D uncertain. V was cut by 2 bases and J by 8 bases, with 12 bases left in between. The CDR3 is made up of 14 amino acids. In germline, CDR1 is KGHSH, CDR2 LQKENI. Drawing the rest from reference TRBV18 and TRBJ1-4, the complete variable domain is NAGVMQNPRHLVRRRGQEARLRCSPMKGHSHVYWYRQLPEEGLKFMVYLQKENIIDESGMPKERFSAEFPKEGPSILRIQQVVRGDSAAYFCASSPVTSGEKLFFGSGTQLSVL.

This chain links TRBV18 with TRBJ2-7; 7 nucleotides align to TRBD1. Germline V gives CDR1 KGHSH, CDR2 LQKENI. CDR3 size: 12 residues. The junction had 0 bases not matched to a gene; V was cut back by 2 bases and J by 5 bases. CDR3 coding DNA: TGTGCCAGCTCACCAGGACAGGACGAGCAGTACGTC. This sequence encodes CASSPGQDEQYV.

This clone was detected once. The J gene is TRBJ2-5, the V gene TRBV14; possible D gene TRBD2, 7 bases. From germline, CDR1 is SGHDN and CDR2 FVKESK. With 0 bases removed from V and 0 bases from J, the gap between germline ends came to 17 bases. The CDR3 is 18 residues long. CDR3 protein: CASSQDPLRGLYQETQYF. The CDR3 DNA reads TGTGCCAGCAGCCAAGATCCCCTGCGGGGGCTGTACCAAGAGACCCAGTACTTC.

This clone has just one count. The chain recombines TRBV9 with TRBJ2-1, with TRBD2 matching 12 bases. The germline CDR1 and CDR2 sequences are SGDLS and YYNGEE. This CDR3 is 15 amino acids long. J was trimmed by 7 bases and V by 4 bases; bases with no gene match: 6. The CDR3, as DNA: TGTGCCAGCAGCTTTCTAGCGGGGGGGCCAAATGAGCAGTTCTTC. Its protein product is CASSFLAGGPNEQFF. The full variable domain, in which reference TRBV9 and TRBJ2-1 provide the parts outside the CDR3, is DSGVTQTPKHLITATGQRVTLRCSPRSGDLSVYWYQQSLDQGLQFLIQYYNGEERAKGNILERFSAQQFPDLHSELNLSSLELGDSALYFCASSFLAGGPNEQFFGPGTRLTVL.

This chain uses TRBV9 with TRBJ2-5, with D possibly matching TRBD2 (5 bases). Trimming removed 1 base at V and 4 bases at J, with 11 bases between. The CDR3 spans 14 residues. The V gene's germline CDR1 is SGDLS and CDR2 YYNGEE. The CDR3 here is CASSVTGVGETQYF. The CDR3 nucleotides read TGTGCCAGCAGCGTAACCGGGGTTGGAGAGACCCAGTACTTC.

This chain links TRBV30 with TRBJ2-2, with a weak D call TRBD1 (6 bases). The germline V gene has CDR1 GTSNPN and CDR2 SVGIG (reference sequence). V was trimmed by 3 bases and J by 4 bases, leaving 9 bases between them. This CDR3 region has 13 residues. The CDR3 reads CAWSLQGTGELFF. The CDR3 DNA is TGTGCCTGGAGCCTACAGGGCACCGGGGAGCTGTTTTTT.

This chain links TRBV24-1 with TRBJ2-1; D unclear. In germline, CDR1 is KGHDR, CDR2 SFDVKD. Trimming left V 4 bases short and J 0 bases short, with 6 bases between. The CDR3 totals 14 residues. The CDR3 is CATSEDGSYNEQFF. The CDR3 DNA reads as TGTGCCACCAGTGAGGATGGCTCCTACAATGAGCAGTTCTTC.

The chain carries TRBV6-5 and TRBJ2-7; 11 nucleotides match TRBD2. The junction had 4 bases not matched to a gene; V was cut back by 6 bases and J by 3 bases. This CDR3 is 14 amino acids long. The germline CDR1 and CDR2 sequences are MNHEY and SVGAGI. CDR3 bases: TGTGCCAGCAGAAGACTAGCGGGGTACTACGAGCAGTACGTC. As protein: CASRRLAGYYEQYV.

The J gene is TRBJ1-6, the V gene TRBV10-3; D ambiguous. Germline-derived CDR1 and CDR2 are ENHRY and SYGVKD. Trimming stripped 2 bases from V and 9 bases from J, with 8 bases between. The CDR3 is made up of 13 amino acids. The DNA of the CDR3 is TGTGCCATCAGTGAGGCCGATGGTTCACCCCTCCACTTT. This translates into CAISEADGSPLHF.

The V and J genes are TRBV3-1 (or the pseudogene TRBV3-2) and TRBJ2-3; D is possibly TRBD2 (5 bases). The CDR3 sequence is 14 residues long. Trimming stripped 7 bases from V and 0 bases from J, with 11 bases between. Germline CDR1 and CDR2: LGHDT and YNNKEL (reference sequence). The CDR3 DNA is TGTGCCAGCAATGGCGAGGGAAGCACAGATACGCAGTATTTT. It translates to CASNGEGSTDTQYF.

This clone was seen more than once but under ten times. The rearrangement links TRBV7-9 to TRBJ2-5; D may correspond to TRBD1 or TRBD2 (6 bases each). This CDR3 contains 14 residues. V lost 5 bases to trimming and J lost 5 bases, with 15 bases between them. Per the germline V gene, CDR1 is SEHNR and CDR2 is FQNEAQ (reference sequence). The CDR3 spells CASSPLRDIETQYF. CDR3 sequence (DNA): TGTGCCAGCAGCCCCCTGCGGGACATTGAGACCCAGTACTTC.

This clone has only a few counts. This chain joins TRBV30 and TRBJ2-3; 7 bases map to TRBD1. The junction had 2 bases not matched to a gene; V was cut back by 3 bases and J by 2 bases. CDR3 length equals 13 residues. Per germline, CDR1 GTSNPN and CDR2 SVGIG (reference sequence). The CDR3 coding sequence is TGTGCCTGGAGGGGACAGCCCACAGATACGCAGTATTTT. Translation gives CAWRGQPTDTQYF.

The rearrangement links TRBV10-3 to TRBJ2-2; 14 bases are shared with TRBD2. Looked up from germline, CDR1 is ENHRY and CDR2 is SYGVKD. Trimming removed 5 bases from V and 2 bases from J; junction bases left unmatched: 4. This CDR3 spans 17 amino acids. The DNA for the CDR3 is TGTGCCATCAGTTTCGGGACTAGCGGGGGAAACACCGGGGAGCTGTTTTTT. It yields the protein CAISFGTSGGNTGELFF.

The gene calls are TRBV5-1 and TRBJ2-3, with no clear D. V lost 4 bases and J lost 1, with 16 bases in between. This CDR3 comprises 16 residues. Per the germline V gene, CDR1 is SGHRS and CDR2 is YFSETQ. In nucleotides, the CDR3 is TGCGCCAGCAGCCCGCCCATCCAGGCCGGCACAGATACGCAGTATTTT. Translated: CASSPPIQAGTDTQYF.

V usage is TRBV3-1 (or the pseudogene TRBV3-2) and J usage is TRBJ1-1, with D possibly TRBD1 on 5 matching bases. Germline lookup yields CDR1 LGHDT and CDR2 YNNKEL (reference sequence). Between the trimmed V and J ends, which lost 7 bases and 2 bases, there was a span of 14 bases. The CDR3 runs 14 residues. DNA for the CDR3: TGTGCCAGCACCCCCCGGGGGGGAAACACTGAAGCTTTCTTT. Protein product: CASTPRGGNTEAFF.

The chain carries TRBV27 and TRBJ1-4; possible D gene TRBD1, 5 bases. The CDR3 consists of 13 residues. V lost 5 bases and J lost 7, with 11 bases in between. Germline assignment: CDR1 MNHEY and CDR2 SMNVEV (reference sequence). The CDR3 nucleotides read TGTGCCAGCAGTCCCCGGGGCGGTGAAAAACTGTTTTTT. This sequence encodes CASSPRGGEKLFF.

V gene TRBV21-1 combines with J gene TRBJ1-1. TRBV21-1 is a pseudogene segment. The length of the CDR3 is 15 residues. The CDR3 sequence: CASSNLTVMNTEAFF. The CDR3 nucleotides read TGTGCCAGCAGCAATTTGACGGTCATGAACACTGAAGCTTTCTTT.